These 30 T cell receptor beta chains came from one sample sequenced in a study of cytomegalovirus exposure and HLA in healthy donors. The PCR ran on 60 Vbeta and 13 Jbeta primers. Produced via immunoSEQ multiplex PCR; TCRdb's table is partial and in-frame only. The table records around 220,000 clones, about 75% of them present only once. The sequencing input was PBMCs. These receptors all come from a man in his late teens or twenties in good health and CMV-seronegative.

This chain connects TRBV9 to TRBJ1-3, with no clear D. The V end lost 1 base, the J end lost 5 bases, and 4 bases lay between the germline ends. Per the germline V gene, CDR1 is SGDLS and CDR2 is YYNGEE. CDR3 length equals 12 residues. The DNA for the CDR3 is TGTGCCAGCAGCGTACACAGAAACACCATATATTTT. Its translation: CASSVHRNTIYF.

For this clone: Germline and junction disagree at one end, which may indicate a read error. The chain joins TRBV7-2 to TRBJ2-5, with a tentative D call TRBD1 (5 bases). Germline assignment: CDR1 SGHTA and CDR2 FQGNSA. The CDR3 length is 15 residues. DNA of the CDR3: TGTGCCAGCATCCCCAGGGTAGGGCGGCAAGAGACCCGGTACTTC. Residues: CASIPRVGRQETRYF.

V gene TRBV29-1 combines with J gene TRBJ1-2, with D possibly TRBD1 on 6 matching bases. The germline V gene encodes CDR1 SQVTM and CDR2 ANQGSEA. V dropped 6 bases and J dropped 4 bases, with 12 bases sitting between them. The CDR3 extends over 12 amino acids. CDR3 sequence reads: CSVATGTYGYTF. CDR3 bases: TGCAGCGTCGCCACAGGGACCTATGGCTACACCTTC.

The chain employs TRBV27 and TRBJ2-7, with D tentatively TRBD2 (5 bases). The CDR3 has 13 residues. Deletions cut 7 bases from V and 6 bases from J, with 16 bases between. From germline, CDR1 is MNHEY and CDR2 SMNVEV (reference sequence). The CDR3 protein is CASTGGNLGEQYF. In DNA form, the CDR3 reads TGTGCCAGCACCGGAGGCAACCTGGGCGAGCAGTACTTC.

The chain employs TRBV7-9 and TRBJ1-1, with TRBD1 matching 7 bases. Trimming removed 1 base from V and 6 bases from J; junction bases left unmatched: 8. The CDR3 is 15 amino acids. The germline CDR1 and CDR2 sequences are SEHNR and FQNEAQ (reference sequence). The CDR3 DNA reads TGTGCCAGCAGCTTAGAAGGGGGCTCAATCGCTGAAGCTTTCTTT. Amino acids: CASSLEGGSIAEAFF. Full variable domain (remainder filled in from reference TRBV7-9 and TRBJ1-1): DTGVSQNPRHKITKRGQNVTFRCDPISEHNRLYWYRQTLGQGPEFLTYFQNEAQLEKSRLLSDRFSAERPKGSFSTLEIQRTEQGDSAMYLCASSLEGGSIAEAFFGQGTRLTVV.

The J gene is TRBJ2-3, the V gene TRBV27, with a weak D call TRBD2 (6 bases). This CDR3 comprises 15 residues. V was clipped by 6 bases and J by 6 bases, with 19 bases between them. The germline V gene encodes CDR1 MNHEY and CDR2 SMNVEV (reference sequence). CDR3 region: CASSYGTSGADTQYF. The DNA of the CDR3 is TGTGCCAGCAGCTACGGGACTTCTGGCGCCGATACGCAGTATTTT.

The rearrangement joins TRBV9 to TRBJ2-3; 10 nucleotides match TRBD1. The CDR3 is 15 amino acids. The V gene's germline CDR1 is SGDLS and CDR2 YYNGEE. J gave up 1 base and V 3 bases, and 2 bases lay outside the gene matches. The CDR3, as DNA: TGTGCCAGCAGCGCCGGGACAGGGGGCACAGATACGCAGTATTTT. Its translation is CASSAGTGGTDTQYF.

The chain uses TRBV4-3 and TRBJ1-2; D is ambiguous. V gave up 0 bases and J gave up 4 bases, with 18 bases separating them. The CDR3 totals 17 residues. The germline V gene has CDR1 LGHNA and CDR2 YSLEER. The CDR3 sequence: CASSQDPQPGSSYGYTF. The CDR3 DNA reads TGCGCCAGCAGCCAAGATCCACAGCCGGGGTCTTCCTATGGCTACACCTTC.

V usage is TRBV7-9 and J usage is TRBJ2-5, with 12 positions matching TRBD2. V lost 5 bases, J lost 2 bases, and 9 bases stayed unmatched. Germline CDR1 and CDR2: SEHNR and FQNEAQ (reference sequence). The CDR3 loop spans 17 amino acids. In nucleotides, the CDR3 is TGTGCCAGCAGCCCGGGGGCGACTAGCGGGGGACAAGAGACCCAGTACTTC. This translates into CASSPGATSGGQETQYF.

The rearrangement links TRBV7-2 to TRBJ1-2, with 8 bases aligning to TRBD1. V dropped 6 bases and J dropped 8; count of bases not matched to a gene: 14. Germline loops: CDR1 SGHTA, CDR2 FQGNSA. The CDR3 length is 15 residues. CDR3 nucleotide sequence: TGTGCCAGCAGATACCCGGGACAGGTCGATGGAGGCTACACCTTC. Translation: CASRYPGQVDGGYTF.

J is TRBJ1-1 and V is TRBV11-3; D remains unclear. The CDR3 length is 13 residues. The germline gives CDR1 SGHNT, CDR2 YENEEA. Trimming removed 1 base at V and 1 base at J, with 4 bases between. CDR3 sequence reads: CASSLVRNTEAFF. The CDR3 coding sequence is TGTGCCAGCAGCTTAGTCCGGAACACTGAAGCTTTCTTT.

The rearrangement links TRBV10-3 to TRBJ1-1; no definite D call. V gave up 6 bases and J gave up 2 bases, with 7 bases separating them. The CDR3 length is 12 residues. Germline V lookup: CDR1 ENHRY, CDR2 SYGVKD. The CDR3 loop is CAIRQINTEAFF. CDR3 DNA sequence: TGTGCCATCAGACAGATAAACACTGAAGCTTTCTTT.

The genes are TRBV7-9 and TRBJ1-1; 7 bases are shared with TRBD1. CDR1 is SEHNR, CDR2 FQNEAQ, per germline (reference sequence). V shed 5 bases, J shed 5 bases, and the junction held 5 bases outside the gene matches. The CDR3 is made up of 13 amino acids. CDR3 nucleotides: TGTGCCAGCAGCGAAGGGACAGCGACTGAAGCTTTCTTT. Amino acids: CASSEGTATEAFF.

This clone has a handful of counts. The chain recombines TRBV28 with TRBJ1-5; 7 bases match TRBD1. J gave up 3 bases and V 6 bases, and 5 bases lay outside the gene matches. This CDR3 region has 14 residues. Germline V gene sequence: CDR1 MDHEN, CDR2 SYDVKM. The CDR3 coding sequence is TGTGCCAGCAGCGGGACAGCCAACAATCAGCCCCAGCATTTT. This translates into CASSGTANNQPQHF.

The chain recombines TRBV7-2 with TRBJ2-3; no firm D call. From germline, CDR1 is SGHTA and CDR2 FQGNSA. The length of the CDR3 is 9 residues. V lost 5 bases, J lost 14 bases, and 8 bases lay in between. The DNA for the CDR3 is TGTGCCAGCAGCAACCTAGGGTATTTT. Its translation: CASSNLGYF.

This clone was detected only a few times. V usage is TRBV7-3 and J usage is TRBJ2-6; D not certain. The CDR3 extends over 13 amino acids. CDR1 is SGHTA, CDR2 FQGTGA, per germline. V lost 3 bases, J lost 4 bases, and 4 bases lay in between. The CDR3 is CASSLAGANVLTF. CDR3 nucleotides: TGTGCCAGCAGCTTGGCCGGGGCCAACGTCCTGACTTTC.

This clone was detected only once. V usage is TRBV11-1 and J usage is TRBJ2-2, with D maybe TRBD2 (6 bases). This CDR3 is 12 amino acids long. Trimming removed 8 bases at V and 2 bases at J, with 6 bases between. Germline V lookup: CDR1 SGHAT, CDR2 FQDESV (reference sequence). DNA for the CDR3: TGTGCCAGCGGACTAAACACCGGGGAGCTGTTTTTT. It translates to CASGLNTGELFF.

The rearrangement links TRBV10-3 to TRBJ2-5; 8 bases agree with TRBD2. This CDR3 is 13 amino acids long. The trim removed 8 bases at V and 2 bases at J, leaving 4 bases unmatched. Looked up from germline, CDR1 is ENHRY and CDR2 is SYGVKD. The CDR3 protein is CAIRAGEQETQYF. In DNA form, the CDR3 reads TGTGCCATCCGAGCGGGGGAACAAGAGACCCAGTACTTC.

Concerning this clone itself: Other DNA sequences within the sample encode an identical CDR3. The rearrangement joins TRBV7-2 to TRBJ2-7; 7 nucleotides match TRBD1. CDR1 and CDR2 (germline): SGHTA, FQGNSA. This CDR3 spans 13 amino acids. J lost 6 bases, V lost 0 bases, and 2 bases had no gene match. This chain's CDR3 is CASSLARTGEQYF. The CDR3 DNA follows: TGTGCCAGCAGCTTAGCCCGGACAGGCGAGCAGTACTTC.

V and J are TRBV7-9 and TRBJ2-1; 11 nucleotides line up with TRBD2. The CDR3 loop spans 16 amino acids. Unmatched junction bases numbered 6, after V lost 1 base and J lost 7 bases. Per the germline V gene, CDR1 is SEHNR and CDR2 is FQNEAQ (reference sequence). The chain's CDR3 is CASSLGTSGRGNEQFF. DNA of the CDR3: TGTGCCAGCAGCTTAGGAACTAGCGGGAGAGGAAATGAGCAGTTCTTC.

Remarks on this clone: Other nucleotide sequences in the sample specify the same CDR3. The V and J genes are TRBV27 and TRBJ1-1; tentative D call: TRBD1 (6 bases). CDR3 size: 13 residues. Trimming removed 6 bases at V and 1 base at J, with 9 bases between. Germline loops: CDR1 MNHEY, CDR2 SMNVEV (reference sequence). CDR3 residues: CASSLQGNTEAFF. Here the CDR3 DNA reads TGTGCCAGCAGCTTACAGGGGAACACTGAAGCTTTCTTT.

CDR3 in DNA: TGTGCCAGCTCACTCGCCCGGGACAGGGGGAACAATGAGCAGTTCTTC. Its translation is CASSLARDRGNNEQFF. This chain connects TRBV18 to TRBJ2-1; 11 nucleotides agree with TRBD1. J was trimmed by 5 bases and V by 4 bases; bases with no gene match: 7. In germline, CDR1 is KGHSH, CDR2 LQKENI. CDR3 length: 16 amino acids. The whole variable domain, filled in from reference TRBV18 and TRBJ2-1, reads NAGVMQNPRHLVRRRGQEARLRCSPMKGHSHVYWYRQLPEEGLKFMVYLQKENIIDESGMPKERFSAEFPKEGPSILRIQQVVRGDSAAYFCASSLARDRGNNEQFFGPGTRLTVL.

This chain links TRBV7-2 with TRBJ1-6; weak D call: TRBD1 (5 bases). Trimming took off 1 base at V and 7 bases at J, with 17 bases between the two ends. Germline V gene lookup returns CDR1 SGHTA and CDR2 FQGNSA. This CDR3 is 17 amino acids long. CDR3 coding DNA: TGTGCCAGCAGCTTAGTGCCGTCAGGGCTTGGGAATTCACCCCTCCACTTT. Amino acids: CASSLVPSGLGNSPLHF.

This clone was seen a few times. The J gene is TRBJ2-2, the V gene TRBV9; D gene uncertain. Trimming cost V 3 bases and J 0 bases, with 6 bases left between them. The CDR3 consists of 14 residues. Looked up from germline, CDR1 is SGDLS and CDR2 is YYNGEE. CDR3 amino acids: CASSDRTNTGELFF. DNA for the CDR3: TGTGCCAGCAGCGACAGAACGAACACCGGGGAGCTGTTTTTT.

The rearrangement links TRBV2 to TRBJ2-5; 7 bases match TRBD2. Germline CDR1 reads SNHLY; CDR2 reads FYNNEI. The CDR3 is 15 residues long. The junction had 9 bases not matched to a gene; V was cut back by 6 bases and J by 2 bases. CDR3 nucleotide sequence: TGTGCCAGCAGCCGGGACTATACCCCACAAGAGACCCAGTACTTC. Encoded protein: CASSRDYTPQETQYF.

Only one count was recorded for this clone. CDR3: CSVGGGLNTGELFF. The CDR3 nucleotides are TGCAGCGTTGGGGGAGGACTTAACACCGGGGAGCTGTTTTTT. The chain carries TRBV29-1 and TRBJ2-2; a weak D match, TRBD2 (6 bases). V was cut by 4 bases and J by 2 bases, with 11 bases left in between. There are 14 residues in the CDR3. Germline V lookup: CDR1 SQVTM, CDR2 ANQGSEA.

V is TRBV27 and J is TRBJ2-5, with TRBD2 identical over 8 bases. V gave up 6 bases and J gave up 3 bases; unmatched junction bases: 3. The CDR3 loop spans 13 amino acids. Per the germline V gene, CDR1 is MNHEY and CDR2 is SMNVEV (reference sequence). The CDR3 here is CASSWREEETQYF. Written as DNA, the CDR3 is TGTGCCAGCAGCTGGCGGGAGGAAGAGACCCAGTACTTC.

The J gene is TRBJ1-1, the V gene TRBV30; possibly TRBD1 for D (5 bases). V lost 4 bases to trimming and J lost 8 bases, with 17 bases between them. The CDR3 is made up of 13 amino acids. Germline V gene data show CDR1 as GTSNPN and CDR2 as SVGIG (reference sequence). The CDR3 loop reads CAWTWGGYGEAFF. CDR3 nucleotide sequence: TGTGCCTGGACTTGGGGGGGGTACGGGGAAGCTTTCTTT. The full variable domain, rest sourced from reference TRBV30 and TRBJ1-1, is SQTIHQWPATLVQPVGSPLSLECTVEGTSNPNLYWYRQAAGRGLQLLFYSVGIGQISSEVPQNLSASRPQDRQFILSSKKLLLSDSGFYLCAWTWGGYGEAFFGQGTRLTVV.

This rearrangement joins TRBV28 to TRBJ1-2; 8 bases are shared with TRBD1. This CDR3 spans 13 amino acids. J was trimmed by 7 bases and V by 5 bases; bases with no gene match: 6. Germline V gene sequence: CDR1 MDHEN, CDR2 SYDVKM. CDR3 coding DNA: TGTGCCAGCAGTCTTCAGGGGGCGCGTGGCTACACCTTC. This translates into CASSLQGARGYTF.

J is TRBJ1-2 and V is TRBV11-2, with 7 bases identical to TRBD1. The V and J ends lost 0 bases and 2 bases, in that order; junction bases with no gene match: 0. There are 14 residues in the CDR3. In germline, CDR1 is SGHAT, CDR2 FQNNGV. CDR3 residues: CASSLDRGNYGYTF. Written as DNA, the CDR3 is TGTGCCAGCAGCTTAGACAGGGGGAACTATGGCTACACCTTC.